This T cell receptor (beta chain) was observed in a study of shared clonotypes between healthy human individuals (dated by TCRdb to the early 2020s). In the study overall: The cohort comprised a couple of women and a few men aged 18 to 49 years. For each donor, three plates each were used for CD4 naive and CD4 memory, two plates were used for CD8 naive, and one plate was used for CD8 memory. Each donor's leukapheresis produced roughly between roughly 0.85 and 10 billion PBMCs. The study deeply sequenced blood TCR repertoires of five healthy adults to estimate repertoire size and the extent of clonotype sharing between individuals. To increase sequencing depth and limit assay-specific biases, different laboratories used diverse techniques to prepare libraries and sequence TCR repertoires. The research as a whole found: Pairwise subsampling led to the expectation that sequencing depth would affect the degree of clonotype sharing among donors. Even with the large sequencing depth, rarefaction of the sorted-subset datasets indicated that sequencing was incomplete. The small number of donors limited the genetic and exposure-history diversity represented. Sharing across a few donors was observed for approximately 4.6% of naive CD4, 3% to 4% of naive CD8, 2% to 2.5% of memory CD4, and roughly 0.43% of memory CD8 clonotypes. Clonotypes shared by all four sorted-subset donors showed higher generation probabilities than non-shared clonotypes. Sampling was restricted to blood, and TCR repertoires in tissue are likely to differ from TCR repertoires in blood. Naive subsets generally had larger estimated clonotype richness than memory subsets did.

CD8 naive samples were CD45RO-negative cells positively selected for CCR7, giving a CD45RA+CCR7+ population that excluded TemRA cells. Donors were healthy HIV-negative adults with no recently reported acute infections or vaccinations. Every donor was a Caucasian adult living in Nashville, Tennessee, USA. Blood was obtained by leukapheresis, after which PBMCs were separated by Ficoll-Histopaque density gradient centrifugation and cryopreserved in liquid nitrogen vapor phase. Analytical flow cytometry was used to check the purity and quantity of every magnetically sorted T cell population. Each sorted fraction had its genomic DNA isolated and then quantified by UV absorbance on a Nanodrop 2000c. In regard to this clone: The antigen it recognizes is unknown. Base qualities are not recorded, but no much larger clone differs from it by a single base.

Using the deep immunoSEQ assay, multiplex PCR amplified TCR CDR3 regions from genomic DNA. Extracted genomic DNA from each cell subset was spread evenly across all wells of several immunoSEQ 96-well plates, with each plate serving as a replicate. For sorted subsets, 150 to 250 ng of genomic DNA, equivalent to roughly 33,000 T cell genomes, went into each replicate PCR. The purified libraries were quantified using a Qubit 3.0 fluorometer, sized with a Bioanalyzer 2100, and then quantified again using the KAPA Library Quantification kit. Every immunoSEQ 96-well plate was sequenced on a separate single-read 150-cycle Illumina NextSeq 550 flow cell. The published analysis was carried out like this. Because the immunoSEQ output included only junctional sequences and no quality scores, the filtering could not be the same as the filtering used for full-length reads. To assign V/J genes and CDR3, sequences were annotated using PyIR, a Python wrapper for IgBLAST v1.9, with IMGT germline references. Reads with weak V/J assignments (E-value above 1e-6), missing CDR3, stop codons, out-of-frame junctions, or ambiguous translated residues were removed. V3J clonotypes were defined by identical inferred V gene, J gene, and CDR3 amino acid sequence. The percentage overlap between two repertoires was calculated by dividing the number of shared unique clonotypes by the size of the smaller repertoire. Three approaches were used to assess repertoire richness: RTK rarefaction, the Chao1 estimator, and Recon v2.1 estimates of unobserved clonotypes. Generation probabilities for all TCRbeta clonotypes obtained by the gDNA method from a few donors were computed using OLGA. TCRdb limited this immuneACCESS table to in-frame rearrangements with V and J called. A share of clones is missing; checked studies link under half to unresolved V genes, and the rest is unexplained. The DNA gave D and trimming, while V, J and clone size come from that table. Counted in this sample were around 2,100,000 clones; about 95% of them appeared once. 0.95% to 1.5% of the sample lies in the top ten.

Reading the germline V gene gives CDR1 SGHTA and CDR2 FQGTGA. The CDR3 spans 15 residues, from the cysteine through the phenylalanine. The only DNA kept is the CDR3, 45 bases in frame from the first base. V lost 5 bases and J lost 4 bases, and the count of bases not matched to a germline gene is 8. The sequence was obtained from a man aged 18 to 35 in good health. The sequencing input was naive CD8+ T cells sorted from blood. The intended sense of this specimen's cell subset or site label: CD45RA+CCR7+. The chain links TRBV7-3 with TRBJ2-1, with TRBD2 matching 7 junction bases. In nucleotides, the sequence is TGTGCCAGCAGCGACGGGACTACCATGTACAATGAGCAGTTCTTC. Its coded protein is CASSDGTTMYNEQFF.